The following is a T cell receptor (beta chain) sequence with its context. The antigen is undetermined. The TCR beta libraries used 2 to 2.5 micrograms of genomic DNA that came from cryopreserved PBMCs. These data originate in a study of cytotoxic CD8 clonotypes in ibrutinib-treated CLL. The study's findings and limits: Public clonotypes, found uncommonly, either contracted or stayed stable on treatment.

Looked up from germline, CDR1 is GTSNPN and CDR2 is SVGIG (reference sequence). The V end lost 0 bases, the J end lost 4 bases, and 9 bases lay between the germline ends. The CDR3 totals 13 residues. Depth targeted 1 in 200,000 to 1 in 1 million T cells, averaging about 9.2x coverage per clonotype. TCRdb keeps only in-frame clones here, not all; method: immunoSEQ multiplex PCR. Of roughly 220,000 clones in the sample, around 70% were seen once. The sample consisted of PBMCs, taken after 12 months of ibrutinib treatment. The receptor was derived from a human donor with chronic lymphocytic leukemia. The J gene is TRBJ1-2, the V gene TRBV30; no firm D call. CDR3 loop: CAWSVWTGYGYTF. The CDR3 coding sequence is TGTGCCTGGAGTGTATGGACGGGCTATGGCTACACCTTC.